The 7 T cell receptor beta chains presented below share a single source sample, sequenced in a study of cytomegalovirus exposure and HLA in healthy donors. Researchers ran the PCR with 60 Vbeta and 13 Jbeta primers. Here immunoSEQ multiplex PCR was the method, and the copy in TCRdb shows in-frame clones only, minus some. Recorded for this sample: some 60,000 clones. The sequencing sample was made of PBMCs. The receptors shown here come from a man between 25 and 39 years old in good health and CMV-seropositive.

The J gene is TRBJ2-7, the V gene TRBV15; TRBD1 agrees at 7 bases. The germline gives CDR1 LNHNV, CDR2 YYDKDF (reference sequence). This CDR3 has 15 residues. With 5 bases clipped from V and 3 bases from J, the junction kept 10 bases outside the gene matches. The CDR3 loop reads CATSSFLAGGYEQYF. The CDR3 nucleotides read TGTGCCACCAGCTCCTTTCTGGCAGGGGGCTACGAGCAGTACTTC.

V usage is TRBV19 and J usage is TRBJ2-3; 9 bases map to TRBD1. The CDR3 contains 15 residues. Germline CDR1 is LNHDA and CDR2 is SQIVND (reference sequence). The trim removed 2 bases at V and 9 bases at J, leaving 9 bases unmatched. The CDR3 is CASSILDRGVATQYF. CDR3 DNA sequence: TGTGCCAGTAGTATACTGGACAGGGGAGTAGCAACGCAGTATTTT. The complete variable domain, with remaining parts taken from reference TRBV19 and TRBJ2-3, reads DGGITQSPKYLFRKEGQNVTLSCEQNLNHDAMYWYRQDPGQGLRLIYYSQIVNDFQKGDIAEGYSVSREKKESFPLTVTSAQKNPTAFYLCASSILDRGVATQYFGPGTRLTVL.

The chain carries TRBV29-1 and TRBJ2-7; 9 bases align to TRBD1. Germline V gene data show CDR1 as SQVTM and CDR2 as ANQGSEA. J lost 4 bases, V lost 5 bases, and 6 bases had no gene match. This CDR3 has 13 residues. CDR3 loop: CSVLQGALYEQYF. CDR3 in DNA: TGCAGCGTTTTACAGGGGGCTCTTTACGAGCAGTACTTC.

This chain joins TRBV5-8 and TRBJ1-4; D is possibly TRBD1 (6 bases). The CDR3 has 15 residues. Trimming took 4 bases from V and 4 from J, leaving 14 bases between them. Germline CDR1 and CDR2: SGHTS and YDEGEE. Written as DNA, the CDR3 is TGTGCCAGCAGCCTTTCGACAGGTGGTAATGAAAAACTGTTTTTT. As protein: CASSLSTGGNEKLFF. Complete variable domain (other parts from reference TRBV5-8 and TRBJ1-4): EAGVTQSPTHLIKTRGQQATLRCSPISGHTSVYWYQQALGLGLQFLLWYDEGEERNRGNFPPRFSGRQFPNYSSELNVNALELEDSALYLCASSLSTGGNEKLFFGSGTQLSVL.

The gene calls are TRBV19 and TRBJ1-4, with 10 nucleotides matching TRBD1. The V gene's germline CDR1 is LNHDA and CDR2 SQIVND (reference sequence). The CDR3 has 15 amino acids. V gave up 3 bases and J gave up 12 bases; unmatched junction bases: 10. The CDR3 loop is CASSIGGQGHQELFF. CDR3 DNA sequence: TGTGCCAGTAGTATTGGGGGACAGGGGCATCAAGAACTGTTTTTT.

The gene calls are TRBV19 and TRBJ1-2, with 7 bases aligning to TRBD1. The CDR3 sequence is 14 residues long. J lost 3 bases, V lost 7 bases, and 8 bases had no gene match. Germline CDR1 reads LNHDA; CDR2 reads SQIVND (reference sequence). This chain's CDR3 is CASNKAGTDYGYTF. The CDR3 DNA sequence: TGTGCCAGTAACAAAGCCGGGACAGACTATGGCTACACCTTC.

This chain joins TRBV5-1 and TRBJ2-7, with 7 bases identical to TRBD1. V lost 2 bases to trimming and J lost 2 bases; unmatched junction nucleotides: 7. The CDR3 is made up of 15 amino acids. Germline assignment: CDR1 SGHRS and CDR2 YFSETQ. The CDR3 region has the DNA TGCGCCAGCAGCTTTGGGACAGAAAGCGCCTACGAGCAGTACTTC. This sequence encodes CASSFGTESAYEQYF.